The 3 T cell receptor beta chains below come from one sample, sequenced in a study of blood T cells in healthy people across ages. With a J-beta primer mix and a sample-barcoded 5' primer, a second PCR ran about 7 to 12 cycles. Via MiXCR, TCRdb re-called the 5' RACE reads, giving one row per CDR3 protein. Of more than 650,000 distinct CDR3 sequences listed, over 20% are singletons. Specimen: blood. The origin of the receptors is a man between 65 and 85 years old in good health.

This clonotype was seen only a few times. This chain uses TRBV7-9 with TRBJ2-5; TRBD1 might be the D (6 bases). The closer fit of TRBJ2-7 to the DNA end suggests the J call may be wrong. Germline V gene sequence: CDR1 SEHNR, CDR2 FQNEAQ (reference sequence). This CDR3 is built from 15 residues. Here the CDR3 reads CASSGLTGTSYEQYF. DNA of the CDR3: TGTGCCAGCAGCGGTCTCACAGGGACGTCCTACGAGCAGTACTTC.

This chain connects TRBV25-1 to TRBJ1-2; a possible D gene is TRBD1 (6 bases). V was cut by 1 base and J by 6 bases, with 15 bases left in between. This CDR3 is built from 15 residues. Germline V gene data show CDR1 as MGHDK and CDR2 as SYGVNS. The CDR3 DNA is TGTGCCAGCAGTGAATGGGCAGGGGCACTGGATGGCTACACCTTC. This gives the protein CASSEWAGALDGYTF.

This rearrangement joins TRBV12-3 or TRBV12-4 to TRBJ1-2, with 8 bases that match TRBD1. The CDR3 has 15 residues. With V trimmed by 5 bases and J by 8 bases, 13 bases remained unmatched. The CDR3 coding sequence is TGTGCCAGCAGTCCCTTCGGACAGGGAGTTGGAGGCTACACCTTC. Protein sequence: CASSPFGQGVGGYTF.